A selection of T cell receptor beta chains follows, all from one sample in a study of blood T cell repertoires in COVID-19. The method was immunoSEQ multiplex PCR; TCRdb's version includes in-frame clones alone and lacks a portion of them. Of 210,000 or so clones listed, approximately 80% are singletons. Sequenced sample: PBMCs or T cells enriched from blood (not recorded which). These receptors originate from a woman aged 40 to 55 with acute COVID-19. Both conserved end residues are part of each CDR3. A D gene is named only where the DNA matches it firmly. Part of the rows lack a size; the others show once, few, many or a class for expanded clones.

size,J,D,V,DNA,CDR3
NA,TRBJ2-5,TRBD1,TRBV6-5,TGTGCCAGCAGGTGGGACAGGGGAACGGGGACCCAGTACTTC,CASRWDRGTGTQYF
once,TRBJ2-7,TRBD2,TRBV25-1,TGTGCCAGCAGTGAATCCGGGAGGGCCCCCCACGAGCAGTACTTC,CASSESGRAPHEQYF
NA,TRBJ2-7,TRBD1,TRBV11-2,TGTGCCAGCAGCCCCTTGTGGACAGGGCACTACGAGCAGTACTTC,CASSPLWTGHYEQYF
few,TRBJ1-1,NA,TRBV28,TGTGCCAGCAGCTTGGGGGGGGCGTTGATTCGGACTGAAGCTTTCTTT,CASSLGGALIRTEAFF
few,TRBJ2-7,TRBD2,TRBV25-1,TGTGCCAGCACCATCGGGGGGGGCTACGAGCAGTACTTC,CASTIGGGYEQYF
NA,TRBJ1-2,TRBD1,TRBV11-2,TGTGCCAGCAGCCCCTCGACAGGGAGCTATGGCTACACCTTC,CASSPSTGSYGYTF
NA,TRBJ1-1,NA,TRBV24-1,TGTGCCACCAGTGGAGTAAACACTGAAGCTTTCTTT,CATSGVNTEAFF
NA,TRBJ2-1,NA,TRBV5-4,TGTGCCAGCAGCTTGGGGCCAGCGGGCGATGAGCAGTTCTTC,CASSLGPAGDEQFF
NA,TRBJ2-1,TRBD1,TRBV10-3,TGTGCCAGTAGAGGGGAGCAATCTGGACAGGGGCGGTTGAAAAGGCAGTTCTTC,CASRGEQSGQGRLKRQFF
NA,TRBJ2-5,NA,TRBV30,TGTGCCTGGAGTGTCGGGACACCTCAAGAGACCCAGTACTTC,CAWSVGTPQETQYF
many,TRBJ2-7,NA,TRBV25-1,TGTGCCAGCAGTGATTCGGGGACCTACGAGCAGTACTTC,CASSDSGTYEQYF
NA,TRBJ2-5,TRBD1,TRBV7-3,TGTGCCAGCAGCAGGGGACAGGAAGAGACCCAGTACTTC,CASSRGQEETQYF
NA,TRBJ1-2,NA,TRBV7-8,TGTGCCAGCAGCCCCTACAGAGATGGCTACACCTTC,CASSPYRDGYTF
NA,TRBJ2-5,NA,TRBV7-3,TGTGCCAGCAGCTTAATGGAGCAGGGGACCCAGTACTTC,CASSLMEQGTQYF
NA,TRBJ1-4,NA,TRBV7-8,TGTGCCAGCAGCTTAGGGACACGCGCAACTAATGAAAAACTGTTTTTT,CASSLGTRATNEKLFF
NA,TRBJ2-3,NA,TRBV30,TGTGCCTGGAGCTCAGACAGTTTCACAGATACGCAGTATTTT,CAWSSDSFTDTQYF
NA,TRBJ2-7,NA,TRBV5-1,TGCGCCAGCAGCAAAGAACTGCAGGATCGCTCCTACGAGCAGTACTTC,CASSKELQDRSYEQYF
NA,TRBJ2-2,NA,TRBV29-1,TGCAGCGTTATACGCGGGGGCGTGAACACCGGGGAGCTGTTTTTT,CSVIRGGVNTGELFF
NA,TRBJ1-3,TRBD1,TRBV5-1,TGCGCCAGCAGCTTGGCGATGACAGGGACAGGAAACACCATATATTTT,CASSLAMTGTGNTIYF
NA,TRBJ1-6,NA,TRBV6-6,TGTGCCAGCAGTTACTCGACGTCGGGGGGTAATTCACCCCTCCACTTT,CASSYSTSGGNSPLHF
NA,TRBJ2-2,TRBD1,TRBV6-5,TGTGCCAGCATCCGGCAGGGGGACACCGGGGAGCTGTTTTTT,CASIRQGDTGELFF
NA,TRBJ1-1,NA,TRBV5-4,TGTGCCAGCAGCTTCCCAGGGGTTGGGATGAACACTGAAGCTTTCTTT,CASSFPGVGMNTEAFF
once,TRBJ2-2,TRBD2,TRBV10-3,TGTGCCATCAGGACGGGGGGGTCCGGGGAGCTGTTTTTT,CAIRTGGSGELFF
NA,TRBJ1-1,NA,TRBV5-4,TGTGCCAGCAGGCTTGCGGGCCCGAACACTGAAGCTTTCTTT,CASRLAGPNTEAFF
NA,TRBJ1-2,NA,TRBV5-4,TGTGCCAGCAGCTTGGGGGCCCAATATGGCTACACCTTC,CASSLGAQYGYTF
NA,TRBJ1-3,NA,TRBV14,TGTGCCAGCAGCCTCCATGCCGGGTCTGGAAACACCATATATTTT,CASSLHAGSGNTIYF
once,TRBJ2-2,TRBD2,TRBV7-9,TGTGCCAGCAGCTTCGGGACTAGCGGGGTGAGCGGGGAGCTGTTTTTT,CASSFGTSGVSGELFF
NA,TRBJ2-6,NA,TRBV27,TGTGCCAGCAGTTTTAACCGAGCTGGGGCCAACGTCCTGACTTTC,CASSFNRAGANVLTF
NA,TRBJ1-2,TRBD1,TRBV28,TGTGCCAGCACCGAGCTACAGGGGAACCTTAACTATGGCTACACCTTC,CASTELQGNLNYGYTF
NA,TRBJ2-6,NA,TRBV30,TGTGCCTGCGTGCAGGGTGCCCTCCTGACTTTC,CACVQGALLTF
NA,TRBJ1-4,NA,TRBV9,TGTGCCAGCAGCGCATACAGGGTGCTCCCTTTAACGGCAACTAATGAAAAACTGTTTTTT,CASSAYRVLPLTATNEKLFF
once,TRBJ2-7,NA,TRBV9,TGTGCCAGCAGCGTAACTAGCTACTCCTACGAGCAGTACTTC,CASSVTSYSYEQYF
NA,TRBJ2-3,NA,TRBV2,TGTGCCAGCAGCCGGGACTTCATGGGGGGCACAGATACGCAGTATTTT,CASSRDFMGGTDTQYF
NA,TRBJ1-2,NA,TRBV29-1,TGCAGCGTTGAAGTGGGCCAGGGGCTTGGAGGCTACACCTTC,CSVEVGQGLGGYTF
NA,TRBJ1-5,TRBD1,TRBV5-1,TGCGCCAGCAGCTTACACCGGGACAGGAGAAATCAGCCCCAGCATTTT,CASSLHRDRRNQPQHF
NA,TRBJ1-2,TRBD1,TRBV24-1,TGTGCCACCAGTGATTTGGGGACAGGGTATGGCTACACCTTC,CATSDLGTGYGYTF
NA,TRBJ2-7,NA,TRBV4-1,TGCGCCAGCAGCCAAGATTCAGCGACAGCGATTTCCTACGAGCAGTACTTC,CASSQDSATAISYEQYF
NA,TRBJ1-2,NA,TRBV5-4,TGTGCCAGCAGCTTAGCGGACTATGGCTACACCTTC,CASSLADYGYTF
few,TRBJ1-6,NA,TRBV28,TGTGCCAGCAGACGGGAGGGGGGGCTTAATTCACCCCTCCACTTT,CASRREGGLNSPLHF
NA,TRBJ1-5,NA,TRBV6-1,TGTGCCAGCAGTGACGGGGGGGGAACGGGGCAGCCCCAGCATTTT,CASSDGGGTGQPQHF
NA,TRBJ1-2,NA,TRBV27,TGTGCCAGCAGTGCACCCAGTAACTATGGCTACACCTTC,CASSAPSNYGYTF
NA,TRBJ1-6,TRBD1,TRBV28,TGTGCCAGCAGACCAGACAGGGGAAGTTCACCCCTCCACTTT,CASRPDRGSSPLHF
few,TRBJ2-5,TRBD1,TRBV18,TGTGCCAGCTCTCGCGACAGGGATAACCAAGAGACCCAGTACTTC,CASSRDRDNQETQYF
NA,TRBJ2-7,TRBD2,TRBV14,TGTGCCAGCAGCGCGGGGGAACCCTACGAGCAGTACTTC,CASSAGEPYEQYF
NA,TRBJ2-7,NA,TRBV30,TGTGCCTGGAGTACAGGGTCCTACGAGCAGTACTTC,CAWSTGSYEQYF